The present entry profiles one TCR beta chain with its context. Its antigen is unknown. Base qualities are not recorded, but no much larger clone differs from it by a single base. This sample was taken from a study of cytomegalovirus exposure and HLA in healthy donors (dated by TCRdb to about 2017). Study-level background: In an earlier analysis of around 540 of the donors, 276 Gb of sequence data and approximately 120 million unique TCR beta sequences from 180 million or so T cells were reported. In the later analysis, no new phenotypic data were used to find candidate immune exposures; instead, reliance was placed on TCR beta sequences and their occurrence across donors. Of the approximately 400 genotyped donors, 65% to 90% were placed in the genetic ancestry cluster associated with self-reported Caucasian donors. Because of strong linkage in the cohort, roughly five DR-DQ haplotypes were treated as single units for association and clustering. In an earlier analysis of roughly 540 of the donors, high-throughput TCR beta sequencing was used to judge whether each TCR beta V gene segment behaved as functional or pseudogenic. On average, roughly 240,000 unique TCR beta nucleotide sequences were sequenced per donor among 350 to 400 genotyped donors of the cohort, with 15% to 20% of those sequences being non-productive. High-throughput TCR immunosequencing, statistical association of individual TCRs with disease status, and machine learning were combined to predict cytomegalovirus infection status. A later analysis re-analyzed previously published TCR beta repertoires from roughly 630 donors and added high-resolution HLA genotyping to study TCR occurrence patterns. The study used immunosequencing to profile the T cell repertoires of hundreds of subjects and linked those repertoires to cytomegalovirus serostatus. The aim of the study was to test whether cataloging public T cell receptors could identify signatures of past pathogen exposure. Every discovery cohort repertoire had been produced on one sequencing platform. Both class I and class II loci were covered by HLA typing, at four-digit resolution. Typing coverage differed by locus: A, B, C, DRB1 and DQB1 were typed in about 620-630 donors, DQA1 in about 500, DPA1 in around 610, and DPB1 in just under 490. A later genetic analysis took genome-wide SNP genotypes for about 65% of the roughly 670 donors and used that subset as a discovery cohort. Donor age, sex, ethnicity and CMV serostatus were compiled together with the repertoire data. An early release covering over 500 HLA-typed donors comprised about 300 gigabases of sequencing data and approximately 85 million unique TCR sequences. In addition to the first cohort of 666 subjects, a separate validation cohort of about 120 different subjects was used.

Here is what the overall study found, with its caveats: The only immune exposure information available for the cohort was CMV serostatus. Correlated functional status among segregating V segments might be attributable to linkage disequilibrium, but an unknown experimental factor could not be ruled out. The authors suggested that the approach could potentially be extended to other disease states and immunological phenotypes. A cluster of highly shared sequence variants was judged likely to be a technical artifact of the sequencing pipeline. Sequencing depth was assumed to be roughly uniform across donors in the presence/absence analyses, though that assumption may not hold. Across donors, most TCR sequences were observed very rarely, whereas some public TCRs were present in many individuals. A further reported finding was that TCR beta sequences accurately predicted the HLA-A and HLA-B alleles for most subjects in the first cohort. In a later analysis, HLA-associated TCR beta chains were found to be more clonally expanded and to have lower generation probabilities than equally common non-associated chains. The 87-base-pair reads could not distinguish some IMGT-functional V segments, including TRBV6-2 and TRBV6-3, so those segments were excluded. In vitro tests confirmed that a few of the cytomegalovirus-associated TCR beta chains recognize cytomegalovirus antigens. In this cohort, only TCR beta chains were sequenced, and detectable features were limited by the absence of alpha or paired-chain data. According to a later genetic analysis, donors in an Asian-associated ancestry cluster had fewer N-insertions in productive TCRs than the roughly 700-donor mean. In both the original and validation cohorts, the classifier was reported to diagnose cytomegalovirus status with high specificity and sensitivity. A later analysis found that TCR association rates varied across HLA loci, with DRB1 alleles showing the most associated TCRs and HLA-C alleles the fewest. At a false discovery rate of 0.05, a later analysis linked under 20,000 TCR beta sequences to specific HLA alleles. According to a later analysis, most CMV-associated TCR beta chains appeared to be HLA-restricted, and the HLA associations seemed to be driven largely by CMV exposure. An association between a missense DCLRE1C variant and V-gene and J-gene trimming of TCR beta chains was found in a later genetic analysis and replicated in an independent cohort. The study gave a list of about 150 TCR beta chains associated with cytomegalovirus. A later analysis reported that several top co-occurrence clusters appeared linked to parvovirus B19, influenza, CMV and Epstein-Barr virus. In an earlier analysis of around 600 of the donors, most TCR beta V segments appeared in productive rearrangements about 87% or about 30% of the time, broadly matching IMGT annotations. Because some donors lacked HLA typing at each locus, the association tests relied only on the typed subset. Strong co-occurrence of HLA alleles, especially DR and DQ, made assigning TCR associations to individual alleles difficult. Because counts were too low, about 17 rarely observed V segments, including chromosome 9 orphons, were excluded from the earlier analysis of 587 of the donors.

In total, approximately 700 healthy bone marrow donors made up the cohort. All cohort members were sampled while nominally healthy, although unrecorded immune exposures were likely present. The donor tested CMV seropositive and was one of the 289 seropositive cohort members. Every donor gave a peripheral blood sample, and the peripheral blood mononuclear cells from that sample were used for TCR beta sequencing. Genomic DNA extraction from the blood cell samples was performed with the Qiagen DNeasy Blood Extraction Kit. The germline V gene encodes CDR1 MNHEY and CDR2 SVGAGI. After removal of 5 bases from V and 6 bases from J, the junction retains 7 bases not matched to a gene. Reading from cysteine to phenylalanine, the CDR3 counts 15 amino acids. Of all the DNA, just the CDR3 is kept, 45 bases in frame from base 1. Library method: the immunoSEQ multiplex PCR assay. For the multiplex PCR, a mixture combining 60 forward primers for TCR Vbeta segments and 13 reverse primers for TCR Jbeta segments was used. A multiplex PCR assay on genomic DNA amplified the CDR3 region of rearranged TCR beta genes. The amplified TCR beta libraries were sequenced on the Illumina HiSeq System as 87-base-pair reads. The original methods were these. A later analysis tallied 75 million to 95 million unique TCR beta chains across the approximately 670 repertoires, and some 10 million of those chains were shared by two or more donors. Raw reads were error-corrected and collapsed into unique sequences with a nearest-neighbor algorithm that merged closely related sequences to remove PCR and sequencing errors. V, D and J gene segments were assigned by aligning CDR3 sequences to IMGT reference sequences. For a sequence to be retained, a match of at least six nucleotides was required to both a V gene segment and a J gene segment. Rearrangements were classified as productive when the CDR3 lacked stop codons and remained in frame with V and J, and all other rearrangements were classified as non-productive. CDR3 was defined by IMGT convention, running from the second conserved V-encoded cysteine to the conserved J-encoded phenylalanine. Sequences without an unambiguous match to a single V gene segment were excluded from the earlier analysis of several hundred of the donors. An earlier analysis of a few hundred of the donors called V segments functional above 56.7% productive rearrangements and segregating when the between-donor standard deviation exceeded 5%. A statistical classification framework was built for diagnosing cytomegalovirus status from the catalog of TCR beta chain sequences. A later analysis assigned V and J genes by comparing TCR nucleotide sequences with IMGT/GENE-DB human TR gene sequences. A later analysis assigned CDR3 sequences and most-parsimonious VDJ recombination scenarios with the TCRdist pipeline. In a later analysis, each TCR beta chain was defined by its CDR3 amino acid sequence together with its V-gene family, and reads without a unique V-gene family were excluded. In a later analysis, around 600 highly shared, low-generation-probability nucleotide sequences were removed to address suspected cross-contamination and a sequencing artifact. A later analysis calculated a clonal expansion index for each public chain from normalized within-repertoire ranks of inferred template counts. In a later analysis, generation probabilities were computed using a VDJ recombination model fitted to out-of-frame rearrangements, and the results were checked against IGoR. Hypergeometric tests were used in a later analysis to score TCR-TCR, TCR-HLA and TCR-CMV co-occurrence, with a repertoire-size bias correction applied to the TCR pairs. In a later analysis, false discovery rates were estimated by permuting HLA or CMV assignments 20 times. In a later analysis, co-occurring TCRs were grouped using DBSCAN, and TCRdist sequence similarity was added for clustering within HLA-allele-positive subsets. For co-occurrence clustering, repertoires with fewer than 30,000 or more than 120,000 public chains were excluded, along with about five repertoires with anomalous nucleotide sharing. TCRdb retrieved this table from immuneACCESS and kept in-frame rearrangements only. Not all clones are present; in checked studies, unresolved V genes account for under half, and no reason is known for the remainder. D and trimming were read from the DNA, whereas the V and J calls and clone size are those reported in that table. The sample table contains 170,000 or so clones; only one count was recorded for under 80% of them. The ten largest clones represent 13% of the sample.

The specimen was PBMCs. Here the chain combines TRBV6-5 and TRBJ1-2; TRBD1 agrees with 12 junctional bases. This TCR derives from a woman aged 50 to 60 in good health and CMV-seropositive. The CDR3 in this case is CASSNLGQGANGYTF. DNA sequence: TGTGCCAGCAGTAACCTGGGACAGGGGGCAAATGGCTACACCTTC.